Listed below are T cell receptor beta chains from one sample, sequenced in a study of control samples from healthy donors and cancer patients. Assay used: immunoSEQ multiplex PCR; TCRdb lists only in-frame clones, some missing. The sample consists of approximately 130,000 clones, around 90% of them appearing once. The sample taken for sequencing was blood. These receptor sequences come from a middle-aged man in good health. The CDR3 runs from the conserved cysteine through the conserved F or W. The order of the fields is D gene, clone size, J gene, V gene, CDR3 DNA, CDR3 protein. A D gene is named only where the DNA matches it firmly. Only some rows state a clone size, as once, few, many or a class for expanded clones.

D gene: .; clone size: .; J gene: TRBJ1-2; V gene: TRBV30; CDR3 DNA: TGTGCCTGGAGTCAGGGAGGGGGCTACACCTTC; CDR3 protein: CAWSQGGGYTF
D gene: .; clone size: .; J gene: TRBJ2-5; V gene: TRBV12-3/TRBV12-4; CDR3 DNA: TGTGCCAGCAGTTTATTCGGGGAGACCCAGTACTTC; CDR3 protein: CASSLFGETQYF
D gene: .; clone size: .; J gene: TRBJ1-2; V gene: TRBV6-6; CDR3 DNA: TGTGCCAGCAGAGACATCTCTAACTATGGCTACACCTTC; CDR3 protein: CASRDISNYGYTF
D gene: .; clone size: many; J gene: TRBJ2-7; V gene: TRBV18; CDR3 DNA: TGTGCCAGCTCACCAGTCGGCAGTAGCTCCTACGAGCAGTACTTC; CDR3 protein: CASSPVGSSSYEQYF
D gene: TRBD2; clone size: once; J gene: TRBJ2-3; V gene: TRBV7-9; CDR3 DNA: TGTGCCAGGGGGCCGACTAGCGGGGGAACGAGGAGCACAGATACGCAGTATTTT; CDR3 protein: CARGPTSGGTRSTDTQYF
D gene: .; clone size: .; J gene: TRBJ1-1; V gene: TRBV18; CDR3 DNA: TGTGCCAGCTCACTACAGCAAACCAGGGAGCGCCGCACTGAAGCTTTCTTT; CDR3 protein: CASSLQQTRERRTEAFF
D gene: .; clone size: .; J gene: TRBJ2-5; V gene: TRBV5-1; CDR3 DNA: TGCGCCAGCAGCTTGGCAACTAGAAGCGGAGAGACCCAGTACTTC; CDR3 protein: CASSLATRSGETQYF
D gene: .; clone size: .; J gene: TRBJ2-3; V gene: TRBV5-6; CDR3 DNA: TGTGCCAGCAGCTTTTATCCGGGGACAGATACGCAGTATTTT; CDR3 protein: CASSFYPGTDTQYF
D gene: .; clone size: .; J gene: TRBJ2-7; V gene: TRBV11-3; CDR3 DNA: TGTGCCAGCAGGCCCGCGGCGGGGGCTTATGAGCAGTACTTC; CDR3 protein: CASRPAAGAYEQYF
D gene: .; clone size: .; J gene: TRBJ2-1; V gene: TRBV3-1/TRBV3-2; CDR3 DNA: TGTGCCAGCAGCCAATCGGGACTGAAATATGAGCAGTTCTTC; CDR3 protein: CASSQSGLKYEQFF
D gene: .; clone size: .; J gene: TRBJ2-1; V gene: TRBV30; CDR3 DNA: TGTGCCTGGGGTTTCTCCTACAATGAGCAGTTCTTC; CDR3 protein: CAWGFSYNEQFF
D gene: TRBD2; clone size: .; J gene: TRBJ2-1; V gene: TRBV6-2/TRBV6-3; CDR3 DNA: TGTGCCAGCAGTACCCGGACTAGCGGGGGTTCTTACAATGAGCAGTTCTTC; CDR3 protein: CASSTRTSGGSYNEQFF
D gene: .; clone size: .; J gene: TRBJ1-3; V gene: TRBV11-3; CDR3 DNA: TGTGCCAGCAGCTTCGACTGGGGCAGCCGCGAACACACCATATATTTT; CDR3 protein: CASSFDWGSREHTIYF
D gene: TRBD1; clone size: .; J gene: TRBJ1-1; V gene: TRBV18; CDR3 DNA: TGTGCCAGCTCACCAGTCAAGGGGGCAAAGAACACTGAAGCTTTCTTT; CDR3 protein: CASSPVKGAKNTEAFF
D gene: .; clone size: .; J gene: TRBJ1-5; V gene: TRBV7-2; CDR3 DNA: TGTGCCAGCAGCTTAACAATCACGAGCAATCAGCCCCAGCATTTT; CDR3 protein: CASSLTITSNQPQHF
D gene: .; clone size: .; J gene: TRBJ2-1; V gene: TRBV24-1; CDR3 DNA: TGTGCCACCAGTGACCCCCGGGTCCTCTCCTACAATGAGCAGTTCTTC; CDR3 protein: CATSDPRVLSYNEQFF
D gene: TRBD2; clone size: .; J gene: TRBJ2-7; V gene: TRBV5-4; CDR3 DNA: TGTGCCAGCAGCTTCGAGGGAGGGGAGCAGTACTTC; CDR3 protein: CASSFEGGEQYF
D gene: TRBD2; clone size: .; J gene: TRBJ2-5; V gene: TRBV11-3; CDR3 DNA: TGTGCCAGCAGCCCCCGACTAGCTGGGAACCAGTACTTC; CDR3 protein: CASSPRLAGNQYF
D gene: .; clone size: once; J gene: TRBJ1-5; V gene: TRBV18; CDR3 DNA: TGTGCCAGCTCACCGTCGTACGGGGGCAATAGCAATCAGCCCCAGCATTTT; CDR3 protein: CASSPSYGGNSNQPQHF
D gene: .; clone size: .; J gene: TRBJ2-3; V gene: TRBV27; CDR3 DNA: TGTGCCAGCAGTAATCCCCCCGATACGCAGTATTTT; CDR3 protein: CASSNPPDTQYF
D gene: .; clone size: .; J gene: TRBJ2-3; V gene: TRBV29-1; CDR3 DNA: TGCAGCGTCCCGTTGGGGGCCTCCTCGCAGTATTTT; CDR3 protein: CSVPLGASSQYF
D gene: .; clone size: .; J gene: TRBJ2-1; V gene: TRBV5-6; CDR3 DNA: TGTGCCAGCAGCTTGGGAGGGCCACTCTACAATGAGCAGTTCTTC; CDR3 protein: CASSLGGPLYNEQFF
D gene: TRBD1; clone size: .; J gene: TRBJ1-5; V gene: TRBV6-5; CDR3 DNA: TGTGCCAGCGGGGGGGACAGGGCCAATCAGCCCCAGCATTTT; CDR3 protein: CASGGDRANQPQHF
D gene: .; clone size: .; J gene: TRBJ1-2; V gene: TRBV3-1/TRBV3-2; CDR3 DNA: TGTGCCAGCAGCCATACCCGGGAGTATGGCTACACCTTC; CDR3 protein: CASSHTREYGYTF
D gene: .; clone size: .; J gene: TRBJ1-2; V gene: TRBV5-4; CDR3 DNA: TGTGCCAGCAGCTTGGCGGGGGGGGCAGGAGGGTATGGCTACACCTTC; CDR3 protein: CASSLAGGAGGYGYTF
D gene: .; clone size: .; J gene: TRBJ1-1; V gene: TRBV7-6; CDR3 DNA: TGTGCCAGCAGCTTAGCTGGGGGGCCAGCTTTCTTT; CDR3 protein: CASSLAGGPAFF
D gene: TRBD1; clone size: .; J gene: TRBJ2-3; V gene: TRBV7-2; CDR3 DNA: TGTGCCAGCAGCTTAGCGTACAGGGGGCGCGCGGATACGCAGTATTTT; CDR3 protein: CASSLAYRGRADTQYF
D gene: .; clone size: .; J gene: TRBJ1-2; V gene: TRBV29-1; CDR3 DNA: TGCAGCGTTGAGAGTGTCTATGGCTACACCTTC; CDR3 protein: CSVESVYGYTF
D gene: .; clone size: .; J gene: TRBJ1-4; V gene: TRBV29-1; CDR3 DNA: TGCAGCGTGGGCTTGACAGGCTATGGCGGGGATGAAAAACTGTTTTTT; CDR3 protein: CSVGLTGYGGDEKLFF
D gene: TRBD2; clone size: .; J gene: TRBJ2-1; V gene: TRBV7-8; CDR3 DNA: TGTGCCAGCAGCTTATATAGGGGTAGCGGGGGAAATGAGCAGTTCTTC; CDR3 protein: CASSLYRGSGGNEQFF
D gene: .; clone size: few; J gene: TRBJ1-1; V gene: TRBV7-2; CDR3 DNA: TGTGCCAGCAGCTTACGGCGGGAGACTGAAGCTTTCTTT; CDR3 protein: CASSLRRETEAFF
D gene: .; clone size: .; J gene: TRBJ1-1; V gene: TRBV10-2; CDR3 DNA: TGCGCCAGCAGATACAGGGACACTGAAGCTTTCTTT; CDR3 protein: CASRYRDTEAFF
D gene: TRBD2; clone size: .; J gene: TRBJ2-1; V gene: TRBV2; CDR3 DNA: TGTGCCAGCAGCGAGATAGGCGGGGGGTCCCCCAATGAGCAGTTCTTC; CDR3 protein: CASSEIGGGSPNEQFF
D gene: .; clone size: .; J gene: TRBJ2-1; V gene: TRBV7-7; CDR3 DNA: TGTGCCAGCAGCTTAGAGGGAGGCTCCTACAATGAGCAGTTCTTC; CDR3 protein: CASSLEGGSYNEQFF
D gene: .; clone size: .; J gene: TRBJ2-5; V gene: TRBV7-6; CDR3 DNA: TGTGCCAGCAGCTTAGTGCCCAGAAAAGAGACCCAGTACTTC; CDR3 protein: CASSLVPRKETQYF
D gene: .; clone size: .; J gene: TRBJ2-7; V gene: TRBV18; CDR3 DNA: TGTGCCAGCTCACCCCAGTCGGGGGTCCGCGAGCAGTACTTC; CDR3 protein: CASSPQSGVREQYF
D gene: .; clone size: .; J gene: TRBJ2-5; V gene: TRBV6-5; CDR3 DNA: TGTGCCAGCAGTTACTCGGGGGGGCTTGGAGAGACCCAGTACTTC; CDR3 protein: CASSYSGGLGETQYF
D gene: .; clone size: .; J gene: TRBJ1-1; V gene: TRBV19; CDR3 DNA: TGTGCCAGTAGTATCGCTGGCAGGAACACTGAAGCTTTCTTT; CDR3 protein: CASSIAGRNTEAFF
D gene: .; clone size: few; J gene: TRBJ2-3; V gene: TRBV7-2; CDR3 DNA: TGTGCCAGCAGCTTAGGGTTGACTAGAGGGACAGATACGCAGTATTTT; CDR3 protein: CASSLGLTRGTDTQYF
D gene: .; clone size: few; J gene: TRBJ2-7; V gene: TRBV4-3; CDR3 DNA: TGCGCCAGCAGCCGACTGGTATCTTCCGAGCAGTACTTC; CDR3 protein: CASSRLVSSEQYF
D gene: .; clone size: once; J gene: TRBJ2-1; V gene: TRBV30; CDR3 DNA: TGTGCCTGGAGTGTTAAAGGGATTGAGCAGTTCTTC; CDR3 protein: CAWSVKGIEQFF
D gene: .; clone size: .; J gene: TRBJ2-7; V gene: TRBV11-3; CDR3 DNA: TGTGCCAGCAGCAGGAGGGGGGGGCCGCAGTACGAGCAGTACTTC; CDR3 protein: CASSRRGGPQYEQYF
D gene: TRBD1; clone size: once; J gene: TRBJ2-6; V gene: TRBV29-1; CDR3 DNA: TGCAGCGCTCGGACAGGGGGCGCTAATGGGGCCAACGTCCTGACTTTC; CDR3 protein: CSARTGGANGANVLTF